These 27 T cell receptor beta chains were sequenced from one sample in a study of cytomegalovirus exposure and HLA in healthy donors. The PCR used 60 Vbeta and 13 Jbeta primers. The data were produced by immunoSEQ multiplex PCR, yet TCRdb's version contains in-frame clones alone and is incomplete. The repertoire table contains approximately 70,000 clones. The sequencing input was PBMCs. The source of these receptors is a female donor in good health and CMV-seropositive.

This chain links TRBV11-3 with TRBJ1-4, with 9 positions matching TRBD1. Germline CDR1 SGHNT, CDR2 YENEEA. This CDR3 region has 16 residues. V shed 5 bases and J 7 bases; nucleotides not matched to a gene: 11. The CDR3 reads CASSEGSGQGIEKLFF. In DNA form, the CDR3 reads TGTGCCAGCAGCGAGGGATCGGGACAGGGTATTGAAAAACTGTTTTTT.

The rearrangement uses TRBV29-1 and TRBJ1-1; no definite D call. The CDR3 consists of 13 residues. CDR1 and CDR2 (germline): SQVTM, ANQGSEA. The ends were cut back, 2 bases at V and 0 bases at J, with 7 bases in the middle. The CDR3 DNA is TGCAGCGTTGAAAGTGCGGTGAACACTGAAGCTTTCTTT. Its protein is CSVESAVNTEAFF.

The chain recombines TRBV5-8 with TRBJ1-2; D remains unclear. The CDR3 extends over 15 amino acids. CDR1 is SGHTS, CDR2 YDEGEE, per germline. Trimming removed 0 bases from V and 3 bases from J, with 12 bases in between. The CDR3 DNA reads as TGTGCCAGCAGCTTGGTGTCCGACTTCGACTATGGCTACACCTTC. Translated: CASSLVSDFDYGYTF.

The chain employs TRBV7-2 and TRBJ2-5; D is unresolved. Germline CDR1 SGHTA, CDR2 FQGNSA. V lost 5 bases, J lost 4 bases, and 5 bases lay in between. The CDR3 length is 11 residues. The CDR3 coding sequence is TGTGCCAGCAGCCTTTTAGAGACCCAGTACTTC. This encodes CASSLLETQYF.

This sequence joins TRBV6-6 and TRBJ2-1; 12 bases line up with TRBD2. Germline V gene lookup returns CDR1 MNHNY and CDR2 SVGAGI (reference sequence). V trimming: 0 bases; J trimming: 6 bases; junction bases outside the gene matches: 3. The CDR3 extends over 16 amino acids. The chain's CDR3 is CASSYSLAGGPNEQFF. The CDR3 nucleotides read TGTGCCAGCAGTTACTCTCTAGCGGGAGGGCCCAATGAGCAGTTCTTC.

The chain combines TRBV28 with TRBJ2-5; D may be TRBD2 (7 bases). Per germline, CDR1 MDHEN and CDR2 SYDVKM. V was trimmed by 1 base and J by 1 base, leaving 16 bases between them. The CDR3 is 17 amino acids. The CDR3 sequence is CASSLFGGGGTQETQYF. CDR3 DNA: TGTGCCAGCAGTTTATTCGGCGGGGGCGGCACCCAAGAGACCCAGTACTTC.

The V call is TRBV9, the J call TRBJ2-3, with 11 bases aligning to TRBD2. The CDR3 length is 16 residues. Germline V lookup: CDR1 SGDLS, CDR2 YYNGEE. After removal of 4 bases from V and 3 bases from J, the junction contained 7 bases not matched to a gene. The CDR3 protein is CASSPFPSGGTDTQYF. The CDR3 DNA follows: TGTGCCAGCAGCCCCTTCCCTAGCGGGGGGACAGATACGCAGTATTTT.

This rearrangement joins TRBV14 to TRBJ1-1, with D hard to call. There are 15 residues in the CDR3. The ends were cut back, 0 bases at V and 0 bases at J, with 8 bases in the middle. Germline V gene sequence: CDR1 SGHDN, CDR2 FVKESK. As DNA, the CDR3 is TGTGCCAGCAGCCAAGATCGACTACTGAACACTGAAGCTTTCTTT. Protein sequence: CASSQDRLLNTEAFF.

The chain links TRBV2 to TRBJ1-2, with 8 bases aligning to TRBD1. This CDR3 is built from 15 residues. Germline V gives CDR1 SNHLY, CDR2 FYNNEI. Germline trimming cut 5 bases from V and 7 bases from J; bases unmatched to any gene: 12. The CDR3 here is CASSSDRGNLRGYTF. DNA of the CDR3: TGTGCCAGCAGTTCTGACAGGGGCAATCTTCGTGGCTACACCTTC.

About this clone itself: Other DNA variants within this sample encode the same CDR3. The gene calls are TRBV28 and TRBJ1-2; 7 bases are a match to TRBD1. Trimming took 5 bases from V and 6 from J; bases not matched to a gene: 3. The germline gives CDR1 MDHEN, CDR2 SYDVKM. The CDR3 totals 12 residues. CDR3 sequence (DNA): TGTGCCAGCAGTCCCGACAGGGATGGCTACACCTTC. This codes for CASSPDRDGYTF.

The rearrangement links TRBV5-1 to TRBJ2-1; 12 bases fit TRBD1. The V and J ends lost 5 bases and 0 bases, in that order; junction bases with no gene match: 0. The CDR3 totals 15 residues. Germline V gene sequence: CDR1 SGHRS, CDR2 YFSETQ. The CDR3 nucleotides are TGCGCCAGCAGGGGACAGGGGGCCTCCTACAATGAGCAGTTCTTC. Its protein is CASRGQGASYNEQFF.

In DNA form, the CDR3 reads TGTGCCAGCAGCCACGGACTAGCGGGAGTGGGAGAGACCCAGTACTTC. This gives the protein CASSHGLAGVGETQYF. The chain is built from TRBV9 and TRBJ2-5; 13 bases agree with TRBD2. Trimming removed 4 bases from V and 4 bases from J; junction bases left unmatched: 7. CDR1 and CDR2 (germline): SGDLS, YYNGEE. The CDR3 runs to 16 residues.

The V call is TRBV19, the J call TRBJ1-1; the match to TRBD1 covers 10 bases. There are 15 residues in the CDR3. The junction had 3 bases not matched to a gene; V was cut back by 3 bases and J by 2 bases. The germline CDR1 and CDR2 sequences are LNHDA and SQIVND (reference sequence). The CDR3 DNA sequence: TGTGCCAGTAGTATGGGGGACAGGGGAAACACTGAAGCTTTCTTT. It codes for CASSMGDRGNTEAFF.

DNA of the CDR3: TGTGCCAGCGGTAGCGGGAGAGGTGACGAGCAGTTCTTC. It specifies CASGSGRGDEQFF. The rearrangement links TRBV5-4 to TRBJ2-1, with 9 bases fitting TRBD2. With 7 bases clipped from V and 10 bases from J, the junction kept 9 bases outside the gene matches. CDR3 length equals 13 residues. Germline V gene data show CDR1 as SGHNT and CDR2 as YYREEE (reference sequence).

This rearrangement joins TRBV18 to TRBJ2-4; 14 nucleotides agree with TRBD2. With 1 base clipped from V and 0 bases from J, the junction kept 11 bases outside the gene matches. Germline V gene data show CDR1 as KGHSH and CDR2 as LQKENI. This CDR3 comprises 21 residues. The CDR3 sequence is CASSPLRLAGGLRLAKNIQYF. As DNA, the CDR3 is TGTGCCAGCTCACCACTACGACTAGCGGGAGGGCTCAGATTAGCCAAAAACATTCAGTACTTC.

Comment on this clone: At one of its ends the junction is not consistent with the germline gene, which may arise from a read error. This chain connects TRBV7-7 to TRBJ2-5, with 7 bases fitting TRBD1. The length of the CDR3 is 13 residues. Per the germline V gene, CDR1 is SSHAT and CDR2 is FNYEAQ (reference sequence). The DNA for the CDR3 is TGTGCTAGCAGCTCGGGACAGCAAGAGACCCAGTACTTC. The encoded protein is CASSSGQQETQYF.

On this clone itself: A read error may produce the germline difference seen at one junction end. The rearrangement uses TRBV7-7 and TRBJ2-5, with 9 positions matching TRBD2. This CDR3 has 14 amino acids. Germline CDR1 SSHAT, CDR2 FNYEAQ (reference sequence). For the CDR3, the DNA is TGTGCTAGCAGCTTAGCGGGGGAGGTTGAGACCCAGTACTTC. Protein: CASSLAGEVETQYF.

This chain connects TRBV28 to TRBJ2-7, with TRBD1 matching over 8 bases. CDR1 and CDR2 from the germline V gene are MDHEN and SYDVKM. The CDR3 runs to 14 residues. The V and J ends lost 3 bases and 11 bases, in that order; junction bases with no gene match: 12. The CDR3 bases are TGTGCCAGCAGTTTGGGGGACAGGATCCTTGCGAAGTACTTC. This codes for CASSLGDRILAKYF.

The V and J genes are TRBV7-2 and TRBJ2-3; 11 bases fit TRBD2. The CDR3 extends over 18 amino acids. V lost 5 bases, J lost 1 base, and 11 bases stayed unmatched. Looked up from germline, CDR1 is SGHTA and CDR2 is FQGNSA. For the CDR3, the DNA is TGTGCCAGCAGCCCTCAGGGCCTAGCGGGGGGCGGCACAGATACGCAGTATTTT. This translates into CASSPQGLAGGGTDTQYF.

The chain uses TRBV6-1 and TRBJ1-5; 10 bases line up with TRBD1. Germline-derived CDR1 and CDR2 are MNHNS and SASEGT. The trim removed 4 bases at V and 3 bases at J, leaving 15 bases unmatched. There are 19 residues in the CDR3. CDR3 sequence (DNA): TGTGCCAGCAGTGGGGCCGCCGACAGGGGGCGAAGGGACAATCAGCCCCAGCATTTT. Amino acid sequence: CASSGAADRGRRDNQPQHF.

The chain couples TRBV19 to TRBJ1-4, with a tentative D call TRBD1 (5 bases). The CDR3 is 16 residues long. The V end lost 5 bases, the J end lost 3 bases, and 16 bases lay between the germline ends. In germline, CDR1 is LNHDA, CDR2 SQIVND (reference sequence). The CDR3 DNA reads TGTGCCAGTAGTGTAAACGGCGGGACTTCTAATGAAAAACTGTTTTTT. Its translation: CASSVNGGTSNEKLFF.

A remark on this clone: One end of the junction fails to match germline, which may point to a read error. This chain links TRBV18 with TRBJ1-1; 7 bases line up with TRBD1. Germline assignment: CDR1 KGHSH and CDR2 LQKENI. The length of the CDR3 is 16 residues. The CDR3 region is CASAPEKGALSTEAFF. CDR3 DNA: TGTGCCAGCGCACCTGAAAAGGGGGCTCTGAGCACTGAAGCTTTCTTT.

The V gene is TRBV4-3, the J gene TRBJ2-4; D gene uncertain. The V gene's germline CDR1 is LGHNA and CDR2 YSLEER. The CDR3 spans 14 residues. V was trimmed by 1 base and J by 9 bases, leaving 13 bases between them. The DNA of the CDR3 is TGCGCCAGCAGCCAAGGAGGTGGCGCTGGCATTCAGTACTTC. It yields the protein CASSQGGGAGIQYF.

The CDR3 loop is CASSVGTGSYGYTF. The DNA of the CDR3 is TGTGCCAGCAGCGTCGGGACAGGGTCTTATGGCTACACCTTC. The chain joins TRBV7-2 to TRBJ1-2; the match to TRBD1 covers 9 bases. Germline lookup yields CDR1 SGHTA and CDR2 FQGNSA. The length of the CDR3 is 14 residues. V lost 5 bases and J lost 5; bases outside the gene matches: 6.

The rearrangement joins TRBV7-6 to TRBJ2-2; the match to TRBD2 covers 9 bases. This CDR3 has 19 amino acids. The germline V gene encodes CDR1 SGHVS and CDR2 FNYEAQ. V was pared by 0 bases and J by 4 bases, with 12 bases of the junction left unmatched. CDR3 region: CASSLALLGGRALTGELFF. The CDR3 DNA reads as TGTGCCAGCAGCTTAGCGCTGCTCGGCGGGAGGGCCCTCACCGGGGAGCTGTTTTTT.

The chain recombines TRBV7-2 with TRBJ2-5, with 7 bases that match TRBD2. Per germline, CDR1 SGHTA and CDR2 FQGNSA. The CDR3 consists of 13 residues. The junction had 0 bases not matched to a gene; V was cut back by 1 base and J by 4 bases. The chain's CDR3 is CASSLGGGETQYF. The CDR3 DNA sequence: TGTGCCAGCAGCTTAGGGGGGGGAGAGACCCAGTACTTC. Filled out from reference TRBV7-2 and TRBJ2-5, the complete variable domain reads GAGVSQSPSNKVTEKGKDVELRCDPISGHTALYWYRQSLGQGLEFLIYFQGNSAPDKSGLPSDRFSAERTGGSVSTLTIQRTQQEDSAVYLCASSLGGGETQYFGPGTRLLVL.

The chain has TRBV5-1 and TRBJ2-5, with D possibly TRBD1 on 5 matching bases. The length of the CDR3 is 12 residues. V lost 7 bases, J lost 2 bases, and 9 bases lay in between. The germline CDR1 and CDR2 sequences are SGHRS and YFSETQ. The CDR3 reads CASSRQQETQYF. Written as DNA, the CDR3 is TGCGCCAGCTCTCGACAGCAAGAGACCCAGTACTTC.